Below, 31 T cell receptor beta chains from the same sample are listed, as sequenced in a study of intratumoral heterogeneity in liver cancer. Using immunoSEQ multiplex PCR, the repertoire was profiled, and TCRdb retains in-frame clones only, with some absent. The sample yields 20,000 to 25,000 clones, approximately 70% seen once. This specimen consisted of tumor-adjacent normal tissue, obtained before any cancer treatment. These receptors were taken from a woman aged 70-85 years with hepatocellular carcinoma.

The rearrangement links TRBV19 to TRBJ1-1; D might be TRBD1 (5 bases). CDR1 and CDR2 from the germline V gene are LNHDA and SQIVND (reference sequence). Trimming pared 5 bases from V and 8 bases from J, leaving 12 bases between. This CDR3 spans 12 amino acids. CDR3 sequence reads: CASSPTGQEAFF. CDR3 DNA sequence: TGTGCCAGTAGTCCCACCGGACAAGAAGCTTTCTTT. Full variable domain (outside the CDR3, taken from reference TRBV19 and TRBJ1-1): DGGITQSPKYLFRKEGQNVTLSCEQNLNHDAMYWYRQDPGQGLRLIYYSQIVNDFQKGDIAEGYSVSREKKESFPLTVTSAQKNPTAFYLCASSPTGQEAFFGQGTRLTVV.

The CDR3 sequence is CASSDRVFSSTDTQYF. The CDR3 bases are TGTGCCAGCAGTGACAGGGTTTTTTCTAGCACAGATACGCAGTATTTT. The chain joins TRBV27 to TRBJ2-3; 7 nucleotides line up with TRBD1. This CDR3 region has 16 residues. Trimming took 5 bases from V and 0 from J; bases not matched to a gene: 8. Germline CDR1 and CDR2: MNHEY and SMNVEV (reference sequence).

The chain combines TRBV5-1 with TRBJ1-4, with 7 bases that match TRBD1. There are 14 residues in the CDR3. The germline CDR1 and CDR2 sequences are SGHRS and YFSETQ. V trimming: 6 bases; J trimming: 4 bases; junction bases outside the gene matches: 6. The chain's CDR3 is CASKSGGLNEKLFF. CDR3 DNA sequence: TGCGCCAGCAAATCAGGGGGGCTTAATGAAAAACTGTTTTTT.

This clone counts as medium-sized. The rearrangement uses TRBV9 and TRBJ2-6; possibly TRBD1 for D (5 bases). There are 15 residues in the CDR3. Between the trimmed V and J ends, which lost 2 bases and 2 bases, there was a span of 8 bases. In germline, CDR1 is SGDLS, CDR2 YYNGEE. CDR3 amino acids: CASSVLGPGANVLTF. The CDR3 DNA sequence: TGTGCCAGCAGCGTGTTGGGGCCTGGGGCCAACGTCCTGACTTTC.

This clone has just one count. This sequence joins TRBV10-2 and TRBJ2-7, with 9 bases fitting TRBD1. Germline values: CDR1 WSHSY, CDR2 SAAADI. V lost 6 bases and J lost 4; bases outside the gene matches: 7. The CDR3 has 14 amino acids. The CDR3 is CASSPDRGAYEQYF. In DNA, the CDR3 is TGCGCCAGCAGCCCGGACAGGGGCGCGTACGAGCAGTACTTC.

As concerns this clone: The junction departs from germline at one end; a sequencing error may be responsible. The V gene is TRBV3-1 (or the pseudogene TRBV3-2), the J gene TRBJ2-7; 12 bases are shared with TRBD2. In germline, CDR1 is LGHDT, CDR2 YNNKEL (reference sequence). The CDR3 is made up of 12 amino acids. The CDR3 region has the DNA TGTGCCAGCAGCCAAGGGACTAGCGGGACTCAATTC. Translation gives CASSQGTSGTQF.

CDR3 sequence: CASSFIGRSTDTQYF. CDR3 DNA: TGTGCCAGCAGCTTCATTGGGCGGAGCACAGATACGCAGTATTTT. V gene TRBV11-2 combines with J gene TRBJ2-3; D uncertain. V dropped 3 bases and J dropped 0 bases, with 10 bases sitting between them. The CDR3 spans 15 residues. CDR1 SGHAT and CDR2 FQNNGV come from the germline V gene.

The chain has TRBV5-1 and TRBJ2-7, with 10 positions matching TRBD2. The CDR3 runs to 16 residues. V was pared by 1 base and J by 0 bases, with 4 bases of the junction left unmatched. Germline values: CDR1 SGHRS, CDR2 YFSETQ. CDR3 nucleotide sequence: TGCGCCAGCAGCTTGACTAGCGGGATGACCTCCTACGAGCAGTACTTC. Protein product: CASSLTSGMTSYEQYF.

CDR3 sequence (DNA): TGTGCCAGCAGCCTCGGACAGGGGAAAGAGACCCAGTACTTC. Protein sequence: CASSLGQGKETQYF. J is TRBJ2-5 and V is TRBV9; TRBD1 matches 9 bases. V dropped 4 bases and J dropped 3; count of bases not matched to a gene: 4. This CDR3 has 14 residues. Germline CDR1 SGDLS, CDR2 YYNGEE.

This sequence joins TRBV20-1 and TRBJ2-5; D not certain. V was trimmed by 3 bases and J by 5 bases, leaving 10 bases between them. Germline-derived CDR1 and CDR2 are DFQATT and SNEGSKA (reference sequence). The CDR3 sequence is 12 residues long. CDR3 loop: CSASLGGETQYF. CDR3 nucleotide sequence: TGCAGTGCTAGTTTGGGCGGTGAGACCCAGTACTTC.

The rearrangement uses TRBV7-9 and TRBJ1-1, with D unclear. With 3 bases removed from V and 3 bases from J, the gap between germline ends came to 5 bases. The CDR3 is made up of 12 amino acids. Germline loops: CDR1 SEHNR, CDR2 FQNEAQ (reference sequence). Written as DNA, the CDR3 is TGTGCCAGCAGCTTTGACTACACTGAAGCTTTCTTT. Translated: CASSFDYTEAFF.

The V gene is TRBV2, the J gene TRBJ2-1; 7 bases agree with TRBD2. The CDR3 is 15 residues long. The J segment lost 7 bases and the V segment lost 1 base, leaving 7 bases of the junction unmatched. The germline CDR1 and CDR2 sequences are SNHLY and FYNNEI. The CDR3: CASSEVGGRGNEQFF. DNA of the CDR3: TGTGCCAGCAGTGAAGTAGGTGGGAGGGGAAATGAGCAGTTCTTC. The complete variable domain, with remaining parts taken from reference TRBV2 and TRBJ2-1, reads EPEVTQTPSHQVTQMGQEVILRCVPISNHLYFYWYRQILGQKVEFLVSFYNNEISEKSEIFDDQFSVERPDGSNFTLKIRSTKLEDSAMYFCASSEVGGRGNEQFFGPGTRLTVL.

V gene TRBV28 combines with J gene TRBJ2-5, with D unclear. The ends were cut back, 8 bases at V and 5 bases at J, with 12 bases in the middle. Germline CDR1 MDHEN, CDR2 SYDVKM. The CDR3 runs 12 residues. CDR3: CASAPTLETQYF. CDR3 in DNA: TGTGCCAGCGCCCCCACCCTGGAGACCCAGTACTTC. The full variable domain, its missing parts supplied by reference TRBV28 and TRBJ2-5, is DVKVTQSSRYLVKRTGEKVFLECVQDMDHENMFWYRQDPGLGLRLIYFSYDVKMKEKGDIPEGYSVSREKKERFSLILESASTNQTSMYLCASAPTLETQYFGPGTRLLVL.

The rearrangement links TRBV18 to TRBJ1-2; 10 nucleotides align to TRBD1. The CDR3 runs 13 residues. With 3 bases clipped from V and 7 bases from J, the junction kept 2 bases outside the gene matches. Germline loops: CDR1 KGHSH, CDR2 LQKENI. Written as DNA, the CDR3 is TGTGCCAGCTCACCGGGGGACAGGGGTGGCTACACCTTC. Translating gives CASSPGDRGGYTF.

The chain employs TRBV7-9 and TRBJ2-1; the D gene is possibly TRBD1 (5 bases). Trimming pared 3 bases from V and 2 bases from J, leaving 8 bases between. The germline V gene encodes CDR1 SEHNR and CDR2 FQNEAQ (reference sequence). The CDR3 loop spans 14 amino acids. Here the CDR3 DNA reads TGTGCCAGCAGCTTGACAGATACCTACAATGAGCAGTTCTTC. This gives the protein CASSLTDTYNEQFF.

The chain joins TRBV6-5 to TRBJ2-7, with 9 positions matching TRBD2. This CDR3 comprises 13 residues. The V segment lost 7 bases and the J segment 6 bases; nucleotides outside the gene matches: 7. The V gene's germline CDR1 is MNHEY and CDR2 SVGAGI. CDR3 sequence (DNA): TGTGCCAGCAAGGTAGCGGGAGACGGCGAGCAGTACTTC. It encodes CASKVAGDGEQYF.

This chain uses TRBV2 with TRBJ1-5, with no clear D. This CDR3 has 13 residues. Per germline, CDR1 SNHLY and CDR2 FYNNEI. The germline V and J ends were trimmed by 3 bases and 4 bases, with 7 bases remaining between them. The CDR3 region is CASSDGENQPQHF. CDR3 nucleotides: TGTGCCAGCAGTGATGGGGAGAATCAGCCCCAGCATTTT.

The genes are TRBV6-1 and TRBJ2-7; 10 bases fit TRBD1. V was clipped by 1 base and J by 9 bases; unmatched bases: 3. The CDR3 totals 13 residues. Germline lookup yields CDR1 MNHNS and CDR2 SASEGT. CDR3 DNA: TGTGCCAGCAGTGAAGGGGGACAGGGGAGGCAGTACTTC. It translates to CASSEGGQGRQYF.

V is TRBV19 and J is TRBJ2-3, with TRBD2 matching 10 bases. V trimming: 5 bases; J trimming: 10 bases; junction bases outside the gene matches: 3. Looked up from germline, CDR1 is LNHDA and CDR2 is SQIVND (reference sequence). The CDR3 runs 12 residues. In nucleotides, the CDR3 is TGTGCCAGTAGTGTAGCGGGAGGTGCGCAGTATTTT. Amino acids: CASSVAGGAQYF.

The CDR3 coding sequence is TGTGCCAGCAGTCGATCCCTCGGGGGCGCGTACGAGCAGTACTTC. Protein sequence: CASSRSLGGAYEQYF. This chain connects TRBV28 to TRBJ2-7; D possibly matches TRBD1 or TRBD2 (6 bases each). V was clipped by 5 bases and J by 4 bases, with 18 bases between them. This CDR3 is built from 15 residues. Germline-derived CDR1 and CDR2 are MDHEN and SYDVKM.

This clone was recorded a few times. The V call is TRBV5-6, the J call TRBJ2-1, with 9 bases fitting TRBD2. J was trimmed by 3 bases and V by 0 bases; bases with no gene match: 1. CDR3 size: 15 residues. Looked up from germline, CDR1 is SGHDT and CDR2 is YYEEEE. CDR3 nucleotides: TGTGCCAGCAGCTTGGGGACTAGCGTCTACAATGAGCAGTTCTTC. It translates to CASSLGTSVYNEQFF.

The chain carries TRBV7-3 and TRBJ2-3; 12 positions agree with TRBD2. Germline V gene data show CDR1 as SGHTA and CDR2 as FQGTGA. The CDR3 extends over 17 amino acids. The J segment lost 0 bases and the V segment lost 5 bases, leaving 6 bases of the junction unmatched. For the CDR3, the DNA is TGTGCCAGCAGCCGCTACGGGACTAGCGGGAGCACAGATACGCAGTATTTT. Translation gives CASSRYGTSGSTDTQYF.

This rearrangement joins TRBV10-3 to TRBJ2-1, with D perhaps matching TRBD2 (5 bases). Germline V lookup: CDR1 ENHRY, CDR2 SYGVKD. V lost 2 bases and J 2 bases, leaving 10 bases between the germline ends. CDR3 length: 15 amino acids. The CDR3 sequence: CAISEPTTTYNEQFF. In nucleotides, the CDR3 is TGTGCCATCAGTGAGCCGACTACCACCTACAATGAGCAGTTCTTC.

The J gene is TRBJ2-1, the V gene TRBV5-4, with 10 bases matching TRBD2. The germline gives CDR1 SGHNT, CDR2 YYREEE (reference sequence). This CDR3 has 16 residues. Losses at the gene ends were 1 base for V and 9 bases for J; bases not matched to a gene: 10. CDR3: CASSLYGTSGNGEQFF. CDR3 nucleotides: TGTGCCAGCAGCTTGTACGGCACTAGCGGGAACGGTGAGCAGTTCTTC.

The chain carries TRBV20-1 and TRBJ1-1; no reliable D call. V shed 1 base and J shed 3 bases, with 3 bases lying between them. CDR1 is DFQATT, CDR2 SNEGSKA, per germline (reference sequence). There are 11 residues in the CDR3. CDR3: CSARGDTEAFF. The CDR3 coding sequence is TGCAGTGCTAGAGGGGACACTGAAGCTTTCTTT.

This sequence joins TRBV3-1 (or the pseudogene TRBV3-2) and TRBJ2-7; D ambiguous. This CDR3 is built from 16 residues. Trimming took 0 bases from V and 2 from J, leaving 14 bases between them. CDR1 and CDR2 (germline): LGHDT, YNNKEL (reference sequence). CDR3 protein: CASSQDLATGAYEQYF. In DNA form, the CDR3 reads TGTGCCAGCAGCCAAGATTTGGCTACTGGAGCCTACGAGCAGTACTTC.

For the CDR3, the DNA is TGCAGCGTTCAGACAGGGGGCGAGTATGGCTACACCTTC. Its translation is CSVQTGGEYGYTF. The V gene is TRBV29-1, the J gene TRBJ1-2, with 10 bases matching TRBD1. This CDR3 region has 13 residues. The germline V gene has CDR1 SQVTM and CDR2 ANQGSEA. V was clipped by 5 bases and J by 5 bases; unmatched bases: 5.

The chain recombines TRBV19 with TRBJ2-7; D gene unclear. Germline values: CDR1 LNHDA, CDR2 SQIVND (reference sequence). The CDR3 runs to 16 residues. Trimming removed 2 bases from V and 6 bases from J, with 20 bases in between. This CDR3 reads CASSISPVGLEAEQYF. The CDR3 DNA reads as TGTGCCAGTAGTATATCTCCTGTGGGTCTCGAGGCCGAGCAGTACTTC.

The gene calls are TRBV12-5 and TRBJ2-7; tentative D call: TRBD1 (5 bases). Germline values: CDR1 LGHNT, CDR2 FRNRAP. CDR3 length equals 11 residues. The V gene lost 7 bases and the J gene lost 3 bases, with 7 bases spanning the gap. The CDR3 DNA follows: TGTGCTAGTGCCACAGGCTACGAGCAGTACTTC. Translated: CASATGYEQYF. Supplemented by reference TRBV12-5 and TRBJ2-7, the full variable domain reads DARVTQTPRHKVTEMGQEVTMRCQPILGHNTVFWYRQTMMQGLELLAYFRNRAPLDDSGMPKDRFSAEMPDATLATLKIQPSEPRDSAVYFCASATGYEQYFGPGTRLTVT.

This clone turned up a few times. V and J are TRBV3-1 (or the pseudogene TRBV3-2) and TRBJ1-3; D is undetermined. The CDR3 loop spans 19 amino acids. From germline, CDR1 is LGHDT and CDR2 YNNKEL (reference sequence). V was clipped by 1 base and J by 0 bases, with 19 bases between them. The DNA for the CDR3 is TGTGCCAGCAGCCAAGTTCCAAGGGCGAACCCGGTCTCTGGAAACACCATATATTTT. Translated, it gives CASSQVPRANPVSGNTIYF.

V is TRBV4-1 and J is TRBJ2-7; D assignment may be TRBD1 or TRBD2 (5 bases each). The CDR3 runs to 16 residues. V shed 1 base and J shed 2 bases, with 15 bases lying between them. Germline assignment: CDR1 MGHRA and CDR2 YSYEKL. Here the CDR3 reads CASSQGVGARTYEQYF. The CDR3 coding sequence is TGCGCCAGCAGCCAAGGGGTCGGGGCCAGAACCTACGAGCAGTACTTC.